This entry features one T cell receptor beta chain sequence. The record originates from a study of T cell responses to AZD1222 COVID-19 vaccine. Data came from immunoSEQ multiplex PCR; TCRdb stores just in-frame clones and leaves some out. The sample has some 140,000 clones; approximately 92% are singletons. The V gene lost 1 base and the J gene lost 4 bases, with 13 bases spanning the gap. Germline assignment: CDR1 SNHLY and CDR2 FYNNEI. This CDR3 is built from 15 residues. This receptor was obtained from an adult who received the AZD1222 COVID-19 vaccine. This rearrangement joins TRBV2 to TRBJ1-1; D might be TRBD1 (5 bases). The source material was peripheral blood, sampled 28 days after the second AZD1222 dose. CDR3 nucleotide sequence: TGTGCCAGCAGTGAAGACGGGGGAAGTGGCACTGAAGCTTTCTTT. It codes for CASSEDGGSGTEAFF. The entire variable domain, with the rest obtained from reference TRBV2 and TRBJ1-1, is as follows: EPEVTQTPSHQVTQMGQEVILRCVPISNHLYFYWYRQILGQKVEFLVSFYNNEISEKSEIFDDQFSVERPDGSNFTLKIRSTKLEDSAMYFCASSEDGGSGTEAFFGQGTRLTVV.